One and the same sample provided the 30 T cell receptor beta chains below, sequenced in a study of OX40 agonist ivuxolimab in advanced cancers. Data came from immunoSEQ multiplex PCR; TCRdb stores just in-frame clones and leaves some out. Of some 80,000 clones listed, roughly 84% are singletons. The sequenced sample was CD4+ or CD8+ T cells sorted from blood, obtained in a trial of the OX40 agonist ivuxolimab. All receptors come from an adult with an advanced solid tumor such as melanoma, head and neck, liver or kidney cancer.

This rearrangement joins TRBV27 to TRBJ1-6; D not resolved. The V gene lost 3 bases and the J gene lost 9 bases, with 12 bases spanning the gap. Germline CDR1 is MNHEY and CDR2 is SMNVEV (reference sequence). The CDR3 has 14 residues. In DNA, the CDR3 is TGTGCCAGCAGTTTGGAAGGGCTTTTTTCACCCCTCCACTTT. Protein product: CASSLEGLFSPLHF.

The chain is built from TRBV5-1 and TRBJ2-2; 14 nucleotides agree with TRBD2. V was clipped by 3 bases and J by 7 bases; unmatched bases: 5. This CDR3 spans 16 amino acids. Germline V CDR1 and CDR2: SGHRS, YFSETQ. CDR3 nucleotides: TGCGCCAGCAGCTGGGGGACTAGCGGGAGTTTCGGGGAGCTGTTTTTT. This codes for CASSWGTSGSFGELFF.

V usage is TRBV25-1 and J usage is TRBJ2-1; tentatively, D is TRBD2 (6 bases). The CDR3 extends over 16 amino acids. Trimming took off 0 bases at V and 2 bases at J, with 11 bases between the two ends. Looked up from germline, CDR1 is MGHDK and CDR2 is SYGVNS. The CDR3 region is CASSEYGREAYNEQFF. CDR3 nucleotide sequence: TGTGCCAGCAGTGAATACGGCAGGGAGGCCTACAATGAGCAGTTCTTC.

The chain uses TRBV19 and TRBJ2-1; D is uncertain. With 4 bases removed from V and 5 bases from J, the gap between germline ends came to 15 bases. The germline V gene encodes CDR1 LNHDA and CDR2 SQIVND (reference sequence). This CDR3 spans 15 amino acids. The CDR3 loop reads CASSTEVLRDNEQFF. CDR3 DNA sequence: TGTGCCAGTAGTACAGAGGTGCTAAGAGACAATGAGCAGTTCTTC. The complete variable domain, with remaining parts taken from reference TRBV19 and TRBJ2-1, reads DGGITQSPKYLFRKEGQNVTLSCEQNLNHDAMYWYRQDPGQGLRLIYYSQIVNDFQKGDIAEGYSVSREKKESFPLTVTSAQKNPTAFYLCASSTEVLRDNEQFFGPGTRLTVL.

The chain employs TRBV6-1 and TRBJ1-5; D is undetermined. Germline V gives CDR1 MNHNS, CDR2 SASEGT. The V gene lost 4 bases and the J gene lost 3 bases, with 7 bases spanning the gap. CDR3 length: 13 residues. The CDR3 reads CASSAGNNQPQHF. CDR3 bases: TGTGCCAGCAGTGCAGGCAACAATCAGCCCCAGCATTTT.

The rearrangement links TRBV2 to TRBJ1-1; TRBD1 matches at 7 bases. The CDR3 length is 14 residues. Germline-derived CDR1 and CDR2 are SNHLY and FYNNEI. After removal of 8 bases from V and 0 bases from J, the junction contained 6 bases not matched to a gene. Here the CDR3 DNA reads TGTGCCAGCCGACAGGGCCTCATGAACACTGAAGCTTTCTTT. It translates to CASRQGLMNTEAFF.

The chain combines TRBV6-1 with TRBJ1-5; D is perhaps TRBD1 (6 bases). The ends were cut back, 2 bases at V and 5 bases at J, with 10 bases in the middle. CDR3 length: 14 amino acids. Germline values: CDR1 MNHNS, CDR2 SASEGT. CDR3 sequence (DNA): TGTGCCAGCAGTGAACAGGGACAATATCAGCCCCAGCATTTT. As protein: CASSEQGQYQPQHF.

The table lists this clone with a count of one. The chain combines TRBV6-1 with TRBJ1-1, with 8 bases identical to TRBD1. The CDR3 contains 13 residues. The J segment lost 4 bases and the V segment lost 6 bases, leaving 4 bases of the junction unmatched. In germline, CDR1 is MNHNS, CDR2 SASEGT. The chain's CDR3 is CASRSGGATEAFF. CDR3 in DNA: TGTGCCAGCAGGTCAGGGGGCGCCACTGAAGCTTTCTTT.

The rearrangement uses TRBV19 and TRBJ2-7, with TRBD2 identical over 8 bases. CDR1 is LNHDA, CDR2 SQIVND, per germline (reference sequence). CDR3 size: 14 residues. V was clipped by 4 bases and J by 6 bases; unmatched bases: 8. The CDR3 DNA reads as TGTGCCAGTAGTACGCTAGCGGGCGGGAGCGAGCAGTACTTC. This translates into CASSTLAGGSEQYF.

The chain uses TRBV9 and TRBJ2-1, with 8 bases aligning to TRBD2. With V trimmed by 2 bases and J by 6 bases, 7 bases remained unmatched. The CDR3 extends over 15 amino acids. Germline assignment: CDR1 SGDLS and CDR2 YYNGEE. CDR3 DNA: TGTGCCAGCAGCGTTACGGGGGGGCCTATCAATGAGCAGTTCTTC. This sequence encodes CASSVTGGPINEQFF.

Comment on this clone: One junction end does not reproduce the germline sequence, and a read error may be involved. The chain has TRBV7-7 and TRBJ2-1; a weak D match, TRBD2 (7 bases). CDR1 and CDR2 from the germline V gene are SSHAT and FNYEAQ (reference sequence). This CDR3 comprises 13 residues. The CDR3 DNA reads TGTGCTAGCAGCTTAGGAGGGGGGGATGAGCAGTTCTTC. Its protein product is CASSLGGGDEQFF.

The rearrangement links TRBV5-1 to TRBJ2-7; possible D gene TRBD1, 5 bases. This CDR3 has 15 residues. Per germline, CDR1 SGHRS and CDR2 YFSETQ. V lost 1 base to trimming and J lost 6 bases, with 17 bases between them. The CDR3 protein is CASSLTAGLSPEQYF. CDR3 nucleotides: TGCGCCAGCAGCTTGACGGCAGGGTTATCTCCCGAGCAGTACTTC.

J is TRBJ1-2 and V is TRBV2; tentative D call: TRBD1 (5 bases). Deletions cut 8 bases from V and 6 bases from J, with 25 bases between. This CDR3 region has 16 residues. Germline V lookup: CDR1 SNHLY, CDR2 FYNNEI. DNA of the CDR3: TGTGCCAGCCGCCTCCCCCAGCTGTCAATAGGGGATGGCTACACCTTC. Translating gives CASRLPQLSIGDGYTF.

The chain is built from TRBV6-1 and TRBJ1-1, with D unresolved. Germline V gives CDR1 MNHNS, CDR2 SASEGT. Trimming took 0 bases from V and 5 from J, leaving 10 bases between them. This CDR3 contains 14 residues. The DNA for the CDR3 is TGTGCCAGCAGTGAAGCGCCTGACGAGACTGAAGCTTTCTTT. Translating gives CASSEAPDETEAFF.

The chain couples TRBV2 to TRBJ2-1; 10 bases are a match to TRBD1. V shed 6 bases, J shed 6 bases, and the junction held 5 bases outside the gene matches. Germline loops: CDR1 SNHLY, CDR2 FYNNEI. The CDR3 runs 14 residues. CDR3 DNA sequence: TGTGCCAGCAGCCGGGACAGGGGTATCAATGAGCAGTTCTTC. This encodes CASSRDRGINEQFF.

CDR3 coding DNA: TGCAGCGTTGGGGGCAATAGCAATCAGCCCCAGCATTTT. This sequence encodes CSVGGNSNQPQHF. The chain recombines TRBV29-1 with TRBJ1-5; tentatively, D is TRBD1 (5 bases). The germline gives CDR1 SQVTM, CDR2 ANQGSEA. The length of the CDR3 is 13 residues. With 4 bases removed from V and 0 bases from J, the gap between germline ends came to 7 bases. The full variable domain, completed using reference TRBV29-1 and TRBJ1-5, is SAVISQKPSRDICQRGTSLTIQCQVDSQVTMMFWYRQQPGQSLTLIATANQGSEATYESGFVIDKFPISRPNLTFSTLTVSNMSPEDSSIYLCSVGGNSNQPQHFGDGTRLSIL.

This chain uses TRBV7-3 with TRBJ2-1; 7 nucleotides match TRBD2. V gave up 4 bases and J gave up 7 bases; unmatched junction bases: 7. The CDR3 is 14 residues long. Germline V gene lookup returns CDR1 SGHTA and CDR2 FQGTGA. The CDR3 loop reads CASSSNGRENEQFF. CDR3 DNA sequence: TGTGCCAGCAGCTCCAATGGGAGGGAAAATGAGCAGTTCTTC.

The J gene is TRBJ1-2, the V gene TRBV4-3; D perhaps matches TRBD1 (5 bases). Germline values: CDR1 LGHNA, CDR2 YSLEER. The CDR3 runs to 17 residues. Trimming stripped 0 bases from V and 4 bases from J, with 18 bases between. CDR3 loop: CASSQDRRVRGGYGYTF. The CDR3 bases are TGCGCCAGCAGCCAAGATAGACGCGTAAGGGGAGGCTATGGCTACACCTTC.

This clone occurred once. The chain employs TRBV27 and TRBJ2-3; no reliable D call. This CDR3 contains 12 residues. CDR1 and CDR2 from the germline V gene are MNHEY and SMNVEV (reference sequence). V was pared by 6 bases and J by 4 bases, with 8 bases between. CDR3 residues: CASSPRADTQYF. The CDR3 DNA reads TGTGCCAGCAGCCCTCGCGCAGATACGCAGTATTTT.

The CDR3 sequence is CASSLVYGEGAYNEQFF. CDR3 coding DNA: TGTGCCAGCAGCTTAGTGTATGGGGAGGGCGCCTACAATGAGCAGTTCTTC. The chain has TRBV11-3 and TRBJ2-1; TRBD2 agrees at 7 bases. CDR3 length equals 17 residues. Germline V gene data show CDR1 as SGHNT and CDR2 as YENEEA. Trimming cost V 1 base and J 2 bases; bases outside gene matches: 8.

Here the CDR3 DNA reads TGTGCCAGCAGCATTACAGGGGGCGCGGGCTATGGCTACACCTTC. This codes for CASSITGGAGYGYTF. This sequence joins TRBV11-2 and TRBJ1-2; 9 nucleotides match TRBD1. The CDR3 extends over 15 amino acids. CDR1 is SGHAT and CDR2 is FQNNGV in the germline V gene. J lost 4 bases, V lost 5 bases, and 8 bases had no gene match.

The V and J genes are TRBV25-1 and TRBJ2-7; 9 bases are a match to TRBD1. V lost 3 bases to trimming and J lost 3 bases; unmatched junction nucleotides: 6. This CDR3 region has 15 residues. Germline assignment: CDR1 MGHDK and CDR2 SYGVNS. CDR3 sequence: CASSDSGTGIYEQYF. CDR3 DNA sequence: TGTGCCAGCAGTGATTCGGGGACAGGGATCTACGAGCAGTACTTC.

This rearrangement joins TRBV29-1 to TRBJ1-1, with D hard to call. V shed 3 bases and J shed 0 bases, with 11 bases lying between them. The CDR3 is 14 residues long. The germline V gene encodes CDR1 SQVTM and CDR2 ANQGSEA. The CDR3 DNA follows: TGCAGCGTTGACTTGAGGAGAGTGAACACTGAAGCTTTCTTT. This encodes CSVDLRRVNTEAFF.

There are a few counts of this clone. The chain couples TRBV4-1 to TRBJ2-1; weak D call: TRBD2 (6 bases). Germline CDR1 is MGHRA and CDR2 is YSYEKL. This CDR3 has 15 residues. V was pared by 3 bases and J by 9 bases, with 18 bases between. CDR3 sequence: CASSHEERAISEQFF. For the CDR3, the DNA is TGCGCCAGCAGCCACGAGGAGCGGGCCATTAGTGAGCAGTTCTTC.

This sequence joins TRBV5-4 and TRBJ2-5; TRBD1 agrees at 9 bases. CDR1 is SGHNT and CDR2 is YYREEE in the germline V gene (reference sequence). This CDR3 is 14 amino acids long. V gave up 0 bases and J gave up 5 bases; unmatched junction bases: 2. CDR3 in DNA: TGTGCCAGCAGCTTGGACAGGGGGCTGGAGACCCAGTACTTC. It yields the protein CASSLDRGLETQYF.

In this sample, this clone turned up once. J is TRBJ2-7 and V is TRBV5-1, with 9 positions matching TRBD1. After removal of 7 bases from V and 3 bases from J, the junction contained 11 bases not matched to a gene. This CDR3 region has 15 residues. The germline V gene encodes CDR1 SGHRS and CDR2 YFSETQ. The DNA of the CDR3 is TGCGCCAGCCACTTATCAGGGACAGGGAACTACGAGCAGTACTTC. Translated: CASHLSGTGNYEQYF.

This clone occurred once. The chain joins TRBV19 to TRBJ2-5, with D unresolved. Germline V CDR1 and CDR2: LNHDA, SQIVND (reference sequence). V was trimmed by 6 bases and J by 2 bases, leaving 13 bases between them. The length of the CDR3 is 14 residues. The CDR3 coding sequence is TGTGCCAGTAGGGCCAAGGACGGACAAGAGACCCAGTACTTC. Translation gives CASRAKDGQETQYF. Full variable domain (rest looked up from reference TRBV19 and TRBJ2-5): DGGITQSPKYLFRKEGQNVTLSCEQNLNHDAMYWYRQDPGQGLRLIYYSQIVNDFQKGDIAEGYSVSREKKESFPLTVTSAQKNPTAFYLCASRAKDGQETQYFGPGTRLLVL.

J is TRBJ1-2 and V is TRBV19; D ambiguous. With 2 bases removed from V and 3 bases from J, the gap between germline ends came to 10 bases. The CDR3 is made up of 14 amino acids. CDR1 and CDR2 (germline): LNHDA, SQIVND (reference sequence). CDR3 protein: CASSINGGDYGYTF. In DNA, the CDR3 is TGTGCCAGTAGTATAAACGGAGGAGACTATGGCTACACCTTC.

The chain uses TRBV11-2 and TRBJ1-2; D might be TRBD1 (6 bases). The CDR3 is made up of 13 amino acids. Trimming shortened V by 1 base and J by 6 bases, and 9 bases separated the two germline ends. Looked up from germline, CDR1 is SGHAT and CDR2 is FQNNGV. Here the CDR3 DNA reads TGTGCCAGCAGCTTAGTCAGGGGACATGGCTACACCTTC. Amino acids: CASSLVRGHGYTF.

The V call is TRBV19, the J call TRBJ1-5; TRBD1 matches 7 bases. V lost 3 bases and J lost 9; bases outside the gene matches: 11. CDR1 is LNHDA, CDR2 SQIVND, per germline (reference sequence). CDR3 size: 15 residues. The CDR3 DNA follows: TGTGCCAGTAGTATGGCCAGGGGGGGTTTTCGGCCCCAGCATTTT. This gives the protein CASSMARGGFRPQHF.